What follows are 11 T cell receptor beta chains derived from one specimen sequenced in a study of blood T cell repertoires in COVID-19. Produced via immunoSEQ multiplex PCR; TCRdb's table is partial and in-frame only. The table includes some 150,000 clones, 84% detected once. Sequencing was done on a sample of peripheral blood. These receptors originate from a woman between 45 and 60 years old in a cohort sampled during active or convalescent COVID-19.

The chain joins TRBV12-3 or TRBV12-4 to TRBJ2-7, with TRBD2 as a possible D gene (6 bases). The CDR3 covers 13 residues. Trimming left V 4 bases short and J 4 bases short, with 11 bases between. CDR3 residues: CASSWGGGYEQYF. DNA of the CDR3: TGTGCCAGCAGTTGGGGAGGAGGGTACGAGCAGTACTTC.

The CDR3 reads CASSPDSSSYNEQFF. In nucleotides, the CDR3 is TGTGCCAGTAGCCCTGACAGTAGCTCCTACAATGAGCAGTTCTTC. This chain uses TRBV19 with TRBJ2-1; D is possibly TRBD1 (5 bases). In germline, CDR1 is LNHDA, CDR2 SQIVND (reference sequence). V lost 6 bases and J 0 bases, leaving 12 bases between the germline ends. The CDR3 has 15 residues.

The chain combines TRBV7-2 with TRBJ1-2, with D perhaps matching TRBD1 (6 bases). The CDR3 length is 14 residues. The V gene's germline CDR1 is SGHTA and CDR2 FQGNSA. V lost 5 bases, J lost 4 bases, and 14 bases lay in between. CDR3 DNA: TGTGCCAGCAGCCCCACAGGGCAGGCCTATGGCTACACCTTC. Amino acid sequence: CASSPTGQAYGYTF.

The J gene is TRBJ1-2, the V gene TRBV21-1; the D call TRBD1 from the table was never checked on the DNA. TRBV21-1 is deemed a pseudogene. This CDR3 has 16 amino acids. The CDR3 bases are TGTGCCAGCAGCAAAGCGCCCAACAGCACTAACTATGGCTACACCTTC. This codes for CASSKAPNSTNYGYTF.

V is TRBV7-7 and J is TRBJ2-3, with TRBD1 matching over 7 bases. The CDR3 covers 14 residues. The germline V gene encodes CDR1 SSHAT and CDR2 FNYEAQ (reference sequence). Unmatched junction bases numbered 7, after V lost 6 bases and J lost 4 bases. CDR3 protein: CASSPRGRPDTQYF. In nucleotides, the CDR3 is TGTGCCAGCAGTCCTAGGGGGCGGCCAGATACGCAGTATTTT.

This clone was seen just once. J is TRBJ1-5 and V is TRBV6-1, with a weak D call TRBD1 (5 bases). The germline V gene encodes CDR1 MNHNS and CDR2 SASEGT. V lost 3 bases and J 4 bases, leaving 10 bases between the germline ends. The CDR3 spans 14 residues. The CDR3: CASSDIHRNQPQHF. The DNA for the CDR3 is TGTGCCAGCAGTGACATCCACAGGAATCAGCCCCAGCATTTT.

This chain connects TRBV7-2 to TRBJ1-2; unclear D gene. CDR1 is SGHTA, CDR2 FQGNSA, per germline. V was pared by 1 base and J by 4 bases, with 10 bases between. The CDR3 covers 14 residues. CDR3 nucleotide sequence: TGTGCCAGCAGCTTAGAAAGTCCTACCTATGGCTACACCTTC. It encodes CASSLESPTYGYTF.

The V gene is TRBV10-2, the J gene TRBJ2-6; weak D call: TRBD2 (6 bases). Trimming pared 0 bases from V and 0 bases from J, leaving 21 bases between. The CDR3 is 21 amino acids. Germline lookup yields CDR1 WSHSY and CDR2 SAAADI. The CDR3 coding sequence is TGCGCCAGCAGTGAGTCGTTGGGAGGTCGATCACCTAACTCTGGGGCCAACGTCCTGACTTTC. Translated, it gives CASSESLGGRSPNSGANVLTF.

The V gene is TRBV6-5, the J gene TRBJ2-7; 11 bases agree with TRBD1. The CDR3 is 15 residues long. Per the germline V gene, CDR1 is MNHEY and CDR2 is SVGAGI. V gave up 4 bases and J gave up 4 bases; unmatched junction bases: 6. The CDR3 loop reads CASSSSGTGGYEQYF. The CDR3 DNA follows: TGTGCCAGCAGTTCTTCCGGGACAGGGGGGTACGAGCAGTACTTC.

This sequence joins TRBV13 and TRBJ1-1; D is possibly TRBD1 (6 bases). The CDR3 contains 18 residues. The V end lost 4 bases, the J end lost 2 bases, and 23 bases lay between the germline ends. Germline V gene data show CDR1 as PRHDT and CDR2 as FYEKMQ (reference sequence). CDR3 nucleotide sequence: TGTGCCAGCAGCTCCCTACAGGCCTCTTTGGGGACAAACACTGAAGCTTTCTTT. Translating it yields CASSSLQASLGTNTEAFF.

CDR3 amino acids: CATSDRPGQGTDTQYF. CDR3 sequence (DNA): TGTGCCACCAGTGATCGGCCGGGACAGGGGACAGATACGCAGTATTTT. V gene TRBV24-1 combines with J gene TRBJ2-3; TRBD1 matches at 10 bases. The germline CDR1 and CDR2 sequences are KGHDR and SFDVKD. CDR3 size: 16 residues. Trimming cost V 3 bases and J 3 bases; bases outside gene matches: 5.